The present entry profiles one T cell receptor beta chain with its context. Its target is not known. 13 Jbeta primers and 60 Vbeta primers were used for the PCR. Using immunoSEQ multiplex PCR, the repertoire was profiled, and TCRdb retains in-frame clones only, with some absent. The table includes about 110,000 clones, over 65% detected once. These data originate in a study of cytomegalovirus exposure and HLA in healthy donors. Points from the study as a whole: Listed as cytomegalovirus-associated were around 160 TCR beta chains.

With 4 bases clipped from V and 0 bases from J, the junction kept 3 bases outside the gene matches. Germline-derived CDR1 and CDR2 are GTSNPN and SVGIG (reference sequence). The length of the CDR3 is 13 residues. The sequenced sample consisted of PBMCs. This clonotype originated in a woman in her 30s in good health and CMV-seronegative. This chain links TRBV30 with TRBJ2-7; TRBD1 matches at 7 bases. In nucleotides, the CDR3 is TGTGCCTGGACACAGGGGTCCTCCTACGAGCAGTACTTC. Protein sequence: CAWTQGSSYEQYF.